These 16 T cell receptor beta chains were sequenced from one sample in a study of T cells after yellow fever vaccination. From the 5' RACE reads, TCRdb called clonotypes with MiXCR, one entry per CDR3 protein. Here the sample spans around 530,000 distinct CDR3 sequences, roughly a sixth being singletons. The material was PBMCs, obtained 4 to 6 days after the first yellow fever vaccination. The receptors were sampled from a young man who received the YFV17D yellow fever vaccine.

This chain links TRBV19 with TRBJ1-4; no clear D. CDR1 and CDR2 from the germline V gene are LNHDA and SQIVND (reference sequence). The V gene lost 9 bases and the J gene lost 10 bases, with 12 bases spanning the gap. This CDR3 region has 11 residues. Written as DNA, the CDR3 is TGTGCCAGCCGGACCGGTCGAAAACTGTTTTTT. Its protein is CASRTGRKLFF.

The chain combines TRBV3-1 with TRBJ1-1; unclear D gene. This CDR3 comprises 14 residues. The V gene lost 4 bases and the J gene lost 0 bases, with 9 bases spanning the gap. Germline V gene sequence: CDR1 LGHDT, CDR2 YNNKEL (reference sequence). This chain's CDR3 is CASSLRKMNTEAFF. CDR3 nucleotides: TGTGCCAGCAGCCTCAGGAAAATGAACACTGAAGCTTTCTTT.

This clonotype was counted a few times. The chain combines TRBV4-1 with TRBJ2-1, with D possibly being TRBD2 (6 bases). Germline CDR1 is MGHRA and CDR2 is YSYEKL. This CDR3 has 16 residues. V lost 4 bases and J lost 6, with 19 bases in between. CDR3 sequence: CASSPLGRAGSNEQFF. DNA of the CDR3: TGCGCCAGCAGCCCCCTGGGTCGGGCGGGGAGCAATGAGCAGTTCTTC.

This rearrangement joins TRBV7-9 to TRBJ2-2; perhaps D is TRBD1 or TRBD2 (5 bases each). CDR3 length: 16 residues. Trimming shortened V by 0 bases and J by 5 bases, and 13 bases separated the two germline ends. Germline V gene data show CDR1 as SEHNR and CDR2 as FQNEAQ (reference sequence). The DNA of the CDR3 is TGTGCCAGCAGCTTAGCCGGGGCCCAGAGGACCGGGGAGCTGTTTTTT. Translation: CASSLAGAQRTGELFF.

This chain links TRBV5-1 with TRBJ1-3; a weak D match, TRBD1 (6 bases). Germline V gene data show CDR1 as SGHRS and CDR2 as YFSETQ. The CDR3 extends over 15 amino acids. With 1 base removed from V and 2 bases from J, the gap between germline ends came to 10 bases. CDR3 residues: CASSLQGQTGNTIYF. The CDR3 DNA reads as TGCGCCAGCAGCTTGCAGGGGCAAACTGGAAACACCATATATTTT. The whole variable domain, filled in from reference TRBV5-1 and TRBJ1-3, reads KAGVTQTPRYLIKTRGQQVTLSCSPISGHRSVSWYQQTPGQGLQFLFEYFSETQRNKGNFPGRFSGRQFSNSRSEMNVSTLELGDSALYLCASSLQGQTGNTIYFGEGSWLTVV.

The chain joins TRBV5-1 to TRBJ2-5, with TRBD2 matching 9 bases. Germline V gene data show CDR1 as SGHRS and CDR2 as YFSETQ. J was trimmed by 2 bases and V by 0 bases; bases with no gene match: 5. There are 16 residues in the CDR3. The CDR3, as DNA: TGCGCCAGCAGCTTGGCCTTTAGCGGGGGACAAGAGACCCAGTACTTC. Its translation: CASSLAFSGGQETQYF.

This clonotype was detected a few times. The rearrangement uses TRBV18 and TRBJ2-2, with D possibly matching TRBD2 (5 bases). Germline V gives CDR1 KGHSH, CDR2 LQKENI. V lost 5 bases and J lost 2, with 9 bases in between. There are 14 residues in the CDR3. The chain's CDR3 is CASSAAANTGELFF. DNA for the CDR3: TGTGCCAGCTCAGCAGCGGCCAACACCGGGGAGCTGTTTTTT. Together with reference TRBV18 and TRBJ2-2, the CDR3 gives the full variable domain: NAGVMQNPRHLVRRRGQEARLRCSPMKGHSHVYWYRQLPEEGLKFMVYLQKENIIDESGMPKERFSAEFPKEGPSILRIQQVVRGDSAAYFCASSAAANTGELFFGEGSRLTVL.

Only a few counts were recorded for this clonotype. The CDR3 here is CAISGQQETQYF. The DNA for the CDR3 is TGTGCCATCAGTGGACAACAAGAGACCCAGTACTTC. The genes are TRBV10-3 and TRBJ2-5; no clear D gene. V shed 4 bases and J shed 2 bases, with 5 bases lying between them. This CDR3 contains 12 residues. Germline CDR1 is ENHRY and CDR2 is SYGVKD.

The chain couples TRBV4-1 to TRBJ2-5; the match to TRBD2 covers 8 bases. Per the germline V gene, CDR1 is MGHRA and CDR2 is YSYEKL. After removal of 2 bases from V and 3 bases from J, the junction contained 2 bases not matched to a gene. This CDR3 spans 14 amino acids. In nucleotides, the CDR3 is TGCGCCAGCAGCCAACAACTAGCGGAAGAGACCCAGTACTTC. Its protein product is CASSQQLAEETQYF.

The rearrangement joins TRBV6-2 or TRBV6-3 to TRBJ2-5, with D uncertain. Trimming removed 2 bases at V and 5 bases at J, with 18 bases between. Germline V gene data show CDR1 as MNHEY and CDR2 as SVGEGT. The CDR3 runs to 16 residues. The CDR3 DNA reads TGTGCCAGCAGTTACGTACCCCAGACTGATCGGGAGACCCAGTACTTC. Its protein is CASSYVPQTDRETQYF.

This sequence joins TRBV5-1 and TRBJ1-1; possible D gene TRBD1, 6 bases. CDR1 and CDR2 from the germline V gene are SGHRS and YFSETQ. With 0 bases removed from V and 5 bases from J, the gap between germline ends came to 11 bases. The CDR3 extends over 14 amino acids. CDR3 nucleotide sequence: TGCGCCAGCAGCTTGGAGGGGGGGACAACTGAAGCTTTCTTT. Amino acid sequence: CASSLEGGTTEAFF.

J is TRBJ2-3 and V is TRBV5-1; 8 positions match TRBD2. Germline values: CDR1 SGHRS, CDR2 YFSETQ. J gave up 0 bases and V 5 bases, and 5 bases lay outside the gene matches. This CDR3 region has 15 residues. The DNA of the CDR3 is TGCGCCAGCAGATATAGCGGGGCAAGCACAGATACGCAGTATTTT. Translating it yields CASRYSGASTDTQYF.

This clonotype was seen a handful of times. This chain's CDR3 is CASSLLGREGNYEQYF. DNA of the CDR3: TGTGCCAGCAGCTTATTAGGCAGGGAGGGGAACTACGAGCAGTACTTC. The rearrangement links TRBV7-9 to TRBJ2-7; TRBD2 agrees at 7 bases. This CDR3 has 16 amino acids. V lost 2 bases to trimming and J lost 3 bases; unmatched junction nucleotides: 10. The germline gives CDR1 SEHNR, CDR2 FQNEAQ (reference sequence).

This clonotype was counted between two and nine times. The chain carries TRBV19 and TRBJ1-3; possible D gene TRBD1, 6 bases. Trimming took 3 bases from V and 6 from J, leaving 12 bases between them. Per germline, CDR1 LNHDA and CDR2 SQIVND (reference sequence). This CDR3 contains 14 residues. CDR3: CASSINRAANTIYF. Here the CDR3 DNA reads TGTGCCAGTAGTATTAACAGGGCGGCAAACACCATATATTTT.

The sample holds many counts of this clonotype. The chain is built from TRBV18 and TRBJ2-7, with 7 bases matching TRBD1. The germline V gene has CDR1 KGHSH and CDR2 LQKENI. The CDR3 spans 14 residues. Trimming removed 3 bases from V and 5 bases from J; junction bases left unmatched: 7. The CDR3 protein is CASSPDRVGHEQYF. The CDR3 nucleotides read TGTGCCAGCTCACCTGACAGGGTAGGCCACGAGCAGTACTTC.

This clonotype came up a few times. The chain couples TRBV4-1 to TRBJ1-5; D gene ambiguous. Germline lookup yields CDR1 MGHRA and CDR2 YSYEKL. V lost 1 base to trimming and J lost 3 bases, with 13 bases between them. The CDR3 loop spans 16 amino acids. The chain's CDR3 is CASSQVTGPSNQPQHF. The CDR3 DNA is TGCGCCAGCAGCCAAGTGACCGGGCCTTCCAATCAGCCCCAGCATTTT.